What follows are 4 T cell receptor beta chains derived from one specimen sequenced in a study of blood T cell repertoires in COVID-19. Sequencing was performed with immunoSEQ multiplex PCR; in TCRdb, only in-frame clones are kept and a portion is missing. This table has 80,000 to 95,000 clones, more than 75% appearing once. The sequenced material came from peripheral blood. All receptors derive from a woman of 80 years or more with active or convalescent COVID-19.

This clone was seen a handful of times. The chain has TRBV21-1 and TRBJ1-2; TRBD1 reflects the table's D call only, with no check against the DNA. TRBV21-1 is a listed pseudogene. CDR3 length: 16 residues. The CDR3 protein is CASSNTRTGGSYGYTF. The CDR3 DNA is TGTGCCAGCAGCAACACCCGAACAGGGGGCAGCTATGGCTACACCTTC.

J is TRBJ2-3 and V is TRBV12-5, with D possibly TRBD1 on 6 matching bases. Germline CDR1 reads LGHNT; CDR2 reads FRNRAP. With 6 bases removed from V and 3 bases from J, the gap between germline ends came to 10 bases. The CDR3 contains 13 residues. This CDR3 reads CASGRGGTDTQYF. DNA of the CDR3: TGTGCTAGTGGCAGAGGGGGAACAGATACGCAGTATTTT.

J is TRBJ2-3 and V is TRBV7-2; the match to TRBD1 covers 12 bases. With V trimmed by 6 bases and J by 6 bases, 7 bases remained unmatched. CDR1 and CDR2 from the germline V gene are SGHTA and FQGNSA. The CDR3 has 15 amino acids. The CDR3 loop reads CASSLRDRGRDTQYF. The CDR3 coding sequence is TGTGCCAGCAGTCTTCGGGACAGGGGGCGCGATACGCAGTATTTT.

The J gene is TRBJ1-6, the V gene TRBV20-1, with 7 bases lining up with TRBD1. The CDR3 runs 17 residues. Per the germline V gene, CDR1 is DFQATT and CDR2 is SNEGSKA (reference sequence). V shed 3 bases, J shed 8 bases, and the junction held 16 bases outside the gene matches. For the CDR3, the DNA is TGCAGTGCTAGTCTAGCTGAGATTCGACAGGGCCATTCACCCCTCCACTTT. It yields the protein CSASLAEIRQGHSPLHF.